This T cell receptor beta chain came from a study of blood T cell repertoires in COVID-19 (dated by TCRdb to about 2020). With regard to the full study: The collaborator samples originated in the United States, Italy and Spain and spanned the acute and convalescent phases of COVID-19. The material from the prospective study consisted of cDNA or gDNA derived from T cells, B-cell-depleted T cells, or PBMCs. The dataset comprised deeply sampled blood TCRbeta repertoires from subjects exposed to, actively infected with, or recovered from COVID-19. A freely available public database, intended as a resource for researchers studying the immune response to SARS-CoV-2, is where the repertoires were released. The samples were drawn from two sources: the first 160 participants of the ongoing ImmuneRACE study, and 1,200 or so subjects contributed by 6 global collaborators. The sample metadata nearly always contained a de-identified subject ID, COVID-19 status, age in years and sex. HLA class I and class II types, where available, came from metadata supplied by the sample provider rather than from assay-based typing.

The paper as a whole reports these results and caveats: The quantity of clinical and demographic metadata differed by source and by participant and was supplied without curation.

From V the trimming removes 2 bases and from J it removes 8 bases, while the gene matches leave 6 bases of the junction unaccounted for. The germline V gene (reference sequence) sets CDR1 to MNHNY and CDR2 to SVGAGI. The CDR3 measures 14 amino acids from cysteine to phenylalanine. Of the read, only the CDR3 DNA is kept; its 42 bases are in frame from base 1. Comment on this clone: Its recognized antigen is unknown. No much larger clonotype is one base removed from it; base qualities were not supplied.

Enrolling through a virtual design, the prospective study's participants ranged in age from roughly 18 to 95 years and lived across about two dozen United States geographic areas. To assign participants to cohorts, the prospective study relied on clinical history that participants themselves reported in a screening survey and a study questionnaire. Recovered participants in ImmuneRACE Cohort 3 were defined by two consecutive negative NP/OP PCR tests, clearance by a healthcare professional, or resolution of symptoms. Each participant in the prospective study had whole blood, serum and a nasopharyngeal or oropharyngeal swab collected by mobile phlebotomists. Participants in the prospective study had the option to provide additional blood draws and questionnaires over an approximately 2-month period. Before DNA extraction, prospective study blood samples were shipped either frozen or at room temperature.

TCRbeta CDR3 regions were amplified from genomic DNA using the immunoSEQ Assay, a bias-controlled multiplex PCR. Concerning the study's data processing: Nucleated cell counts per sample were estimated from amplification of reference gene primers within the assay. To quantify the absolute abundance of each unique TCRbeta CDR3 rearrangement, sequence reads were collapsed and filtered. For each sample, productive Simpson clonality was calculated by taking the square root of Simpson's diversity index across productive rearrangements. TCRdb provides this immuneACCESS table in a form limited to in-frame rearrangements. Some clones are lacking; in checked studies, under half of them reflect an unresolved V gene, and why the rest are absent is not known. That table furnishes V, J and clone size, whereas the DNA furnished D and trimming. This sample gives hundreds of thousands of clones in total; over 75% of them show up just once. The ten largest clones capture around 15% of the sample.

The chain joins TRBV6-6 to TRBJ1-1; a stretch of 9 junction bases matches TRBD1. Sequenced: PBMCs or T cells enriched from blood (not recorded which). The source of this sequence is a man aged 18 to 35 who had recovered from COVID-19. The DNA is TGTGCCAGCAGTTACCCTTTAGGACAGGGGGAAGCTTTCTTT. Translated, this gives CASSYPLGQGEAFF.